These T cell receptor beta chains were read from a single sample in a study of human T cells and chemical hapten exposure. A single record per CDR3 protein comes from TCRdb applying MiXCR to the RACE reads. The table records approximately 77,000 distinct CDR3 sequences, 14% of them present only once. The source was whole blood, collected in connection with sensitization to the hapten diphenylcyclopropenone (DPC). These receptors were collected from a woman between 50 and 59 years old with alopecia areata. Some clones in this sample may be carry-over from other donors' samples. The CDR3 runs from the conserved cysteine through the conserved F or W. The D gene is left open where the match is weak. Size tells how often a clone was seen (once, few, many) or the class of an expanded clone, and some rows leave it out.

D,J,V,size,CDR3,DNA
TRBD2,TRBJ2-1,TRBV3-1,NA,CASSQEALAGANNEQFF,TGTGCCAGCAGCCAAGAGGCCCTAGCGGGAGCCAACAATGAGCAGTTCTTC
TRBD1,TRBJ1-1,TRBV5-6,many,CASSSPGGLGEAFF,TGTGCCAGCAGCTCCCCAGGGGGGTTAGGTGAAGCTTTCTTT
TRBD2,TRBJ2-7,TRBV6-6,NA,CASSLGLTPSGEQYF,TGTGCCAGCAGTTTGGGACTAACCCCAAGCGGGGAGCAGTACTTC
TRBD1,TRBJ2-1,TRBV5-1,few,CASSWGQGNEQFF,TGCGCCAGCAGCTGGGGACAGGGCAATGAGCAGTTCTTC
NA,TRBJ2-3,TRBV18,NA,CASSPPDSTDTQYF,TGTGCCAGCTCACCACCGGACAGCACAGATACGCAGTATTTT
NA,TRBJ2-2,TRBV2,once,CASSGQRSGELFF,TGTGCCAGCAGTGGACAGAGGTCCGGGGAGCTGTTTTTT
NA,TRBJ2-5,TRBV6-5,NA,CASTKNWALQETQYF,TGTGCCAGCACCAAAAATTGGGCGCTCCAAGAGACCCAGTACTTC
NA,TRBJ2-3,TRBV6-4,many,CASSVSGGQDTQYF,TGTGCCAGCAGTGTTTCCGGGGGCCAAGATACGCAGTATTTT
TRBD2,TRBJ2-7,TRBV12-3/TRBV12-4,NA,CASSPGLAAVNEQYF,TGTGCCAGCAGTCCGGGACTAGCGGCAGTTAACGAGCAGTACTTC
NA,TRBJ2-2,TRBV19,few,CASSMLELTGELFF,TGTGCCAGTAGTATGTTGGAATTGACCGGGGAGCTGTTTTTT
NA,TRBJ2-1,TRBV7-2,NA,CASSLEGSSYNEQFF,TGTGCCAGCAGCTTAGAGGGGAGCTCCTACAATGAGCAGTTCTTC
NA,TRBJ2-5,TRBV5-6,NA,CASSPVAARETQYF,TGTGCCAGCAGCCCCGTGGCGGCCCGAGAGACCCAGTACTTC
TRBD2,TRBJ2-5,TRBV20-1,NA,CSAKTSGSPSETQYF,TGCAGTGCCAAGACTAGCGGGAGCCCGTCAGAGACCCAGTACTTC
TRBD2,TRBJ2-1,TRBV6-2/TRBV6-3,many,CASSRLAGDNEQFF,TGTGCCAGCAGCCGACTAGCGGGAGACAATGAGCAGTTCTTC
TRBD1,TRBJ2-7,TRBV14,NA,CASTLGQGRSYEQYF,TGTGCCAGCACCTTAGGACAGGGAAGATCCTACGAGCAGTACTTC
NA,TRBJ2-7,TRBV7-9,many,CASSNAGYEQYF,TGTGCCAGCAGCAACGCGGGGTACGAGCAGTACTTC
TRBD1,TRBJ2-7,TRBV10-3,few,CAISESRGLPYEQYF,TGTGCCATCAGTGAGTCTAGGGGGCTCCCCTACGAGCAGTACTTC
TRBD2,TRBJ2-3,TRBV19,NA,CASKETSGRTDTQYF,TGTGCCAGTAAAGAGACTAGCGGGAGGACAGATACGCAGTATTTT
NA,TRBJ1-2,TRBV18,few,CASSPRGAIDYGYTF,TGTGCCAGCTCACCCCGGGGGGCGATTGACTATGGCTACACCTTC
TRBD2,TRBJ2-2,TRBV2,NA,CASSGLAGGGTGELFF,TGTGCCAGCAGTGGTCTAGCGGGAGGAGGTACCGGGGAGCTGTTTTTT
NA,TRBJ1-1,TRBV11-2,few,CASSLGQNTEAFF,TGTGCCAGCAGCTTGGGACAAAACACTGAAGCTTTCTTT
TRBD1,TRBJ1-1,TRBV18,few,CASSRDRLGTEAFF,TGTGCCAGCTCACGGGACAGGTTGGGCACTGAAGCTTTCTTT
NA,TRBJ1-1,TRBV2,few,CASTRGRRMNTEAFF,TGTGCCAGCACCAGGGGTAGAAGGATGAACACTGAAGCTTTCTTT
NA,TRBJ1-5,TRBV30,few,CAWSAGAQQPQHF,TGTGCCTGGAGTGCGGGGGCACAGCAGCCCCAGCATTTT
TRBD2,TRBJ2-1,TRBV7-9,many,CASSIGTSGNRQFF,TGTGCCAGCAGCATTGGGACTAGCGGGAATAGGCAGTTCTTC
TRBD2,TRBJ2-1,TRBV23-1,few,CASSQSSGNPNEQFF,TGCGCCAGCAGTCAATCAAGCGGGAATCCCAATGAGCAGTTCTTC
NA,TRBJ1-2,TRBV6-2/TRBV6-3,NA,CASSGQNNYGYTF,TGTGCCAGCAGTGGACAGAACAACTATGGCTACACCTTC
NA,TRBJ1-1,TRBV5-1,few,CASSQVGRKNTEAFF,TGCGCCAGCAGCCAGGTGGGACGGAAGAACACTGAAGCTTTCTTT
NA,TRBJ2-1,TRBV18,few,CASSFSIAASDEQFF,TGTGCCAGCTCTTTTAGTATCGCCGCATCGGATGAGCAGTTCTTC
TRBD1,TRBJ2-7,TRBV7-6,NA,CASSSPSSGTGESEQYF,TGTGCCAGCAGCTCCCCTTCATCCGGGACAGGGGAAAGCGAGCAGTACTTC
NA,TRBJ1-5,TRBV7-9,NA,CASSADSSNQPQHF,TGTGCCAGCAGCGCAGACAGTAGCAATCAGCCCCAGCATTTT
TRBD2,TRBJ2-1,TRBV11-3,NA,CASSPSGTSFNEQFF,TGTGCCAGCAGCCCCTCCGGGACTAGTTTCAATGAGCAGTTCTTC
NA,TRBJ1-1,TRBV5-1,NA,CASSLSRDTEAFF,TGCGCCAGCAGCTTGTCCAGGGACACTGAAGCTTTCTTT
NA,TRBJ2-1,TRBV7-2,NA,CASSQDYVYNEQFF,TGTGCCAGCAGTCAAGACTACGTGTACAATGAGCAGTTCTTC
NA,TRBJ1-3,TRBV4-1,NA,CASSQGRPWSGNTIYF,TGCGCCAGCAGCCAAGGACGGCCCTGGTCTGGAAACACCATATATTTT
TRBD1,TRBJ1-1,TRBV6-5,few,CASSSRQGPRAFF,TGTGCCAGCAGCTCAAGACAGGGGCCGCGAGCTTTCTTT
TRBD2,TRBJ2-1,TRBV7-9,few,CASSLALASGYYNEQFF,TGTGCCAGCAGCTTAGCGTTGGCTAGCGGATACTACAATGAGCAGTTCTTC
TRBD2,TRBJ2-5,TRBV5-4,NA,CASSRLAETQYF,TGTGCCAGCAGCCGACTAGCAGAGACCCAGTACTTC
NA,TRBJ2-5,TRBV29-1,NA,CSVDFAGQETQYF,TGCAGCGTTGACTTTGCGGGGCAAGAGACCCAGTACTTC
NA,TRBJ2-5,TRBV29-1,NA,CSLWTSGETQYF,TGCAGCCTCTGGACCTCAGGAGAGACCCAGTACTTC
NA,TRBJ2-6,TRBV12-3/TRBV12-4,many,CASSLSGANVLTF,TGTGCCAGCAGTTTATCTGGGGCCAACGTCCTGACTTTC
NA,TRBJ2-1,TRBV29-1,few,CSVEVGRGQQFF,TGCAGCGTTGAAGTTGGAAGGGGTCAGCAGTTCTTC
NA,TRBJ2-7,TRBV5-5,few,CASSLTGTLRSYEQYF,TGTGCCAGCAGCTTAACCGGGACACTCCGCTCCTACGAGCAGTACTTC
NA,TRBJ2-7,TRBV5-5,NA,CASSWSDSRSSYEQYF,TGTGCCAGCAGCTGGTCAGACAGCCGGAGCTCCTACGAGCAGTACTTC
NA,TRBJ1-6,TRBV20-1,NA,CSATTASSSYNSPLHF,TGCAGTGCTACGACAGCCTCGAGCTCCTATAATTCACCCCTCCACTTT
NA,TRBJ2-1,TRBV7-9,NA,CASSLSGDTGEQFF,TGTGCCAGCAGCTTATCGGGGGATACGGGTGAGCAGTTCTTC
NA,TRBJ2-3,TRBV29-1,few,CSVDGSTGVGTDTQYF,TGCAGCGTTGATGGGAGTACGGGAGTGGGCACAGATACGCAGTATTTT
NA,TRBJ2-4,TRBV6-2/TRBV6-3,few,CASSSRQIQYF,TGTGCCAGCAGCTCTAGACAGATTCAGTACTTC
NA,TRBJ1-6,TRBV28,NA,CASKTWQGHSPLHF,TGTGCCAGCAAAACCTGGCAGGGGCATTCACCCCTCCACTTT
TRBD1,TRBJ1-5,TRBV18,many,CASSSGQGNQPQHF,TGTGCCAGCTCATCGGGACAGGGCAATCAGCCCCAGCATTTT